This entry concerns a single T cell receptor beta chain. One end of the junction does not line up with germline, which may come from a read error. This sample stems from a study of blood T cell repertoires in COVID-19. On the study more broadly: In each case, the material was cDNA or gDNA derived from T cells, B-cell-depleted T cells, or PBMCs.

Here immunoSEQ multiplex PCR was the method, and the copy in TCRdb shows in-frame clones only, minus some. Among around 58,000 clones listed, around 93% were seen once. This CDR3 comprises 12 residues. The receptor was derived from a woman between 55 and 75 years old with active or convalescent COVID-19. The chain uses TRBV12-3 or TRBV12-4 and TRBJ2-7, with D possibly matching TRBD2 (6 bases). Sequencing input: peripheral blood. The DNA for the CDR3 is TGTGCCAGCTCCCGGGGGTCCTCCGAGCAGTACTTC. This sequence encodes CASSRGSSEQYF.